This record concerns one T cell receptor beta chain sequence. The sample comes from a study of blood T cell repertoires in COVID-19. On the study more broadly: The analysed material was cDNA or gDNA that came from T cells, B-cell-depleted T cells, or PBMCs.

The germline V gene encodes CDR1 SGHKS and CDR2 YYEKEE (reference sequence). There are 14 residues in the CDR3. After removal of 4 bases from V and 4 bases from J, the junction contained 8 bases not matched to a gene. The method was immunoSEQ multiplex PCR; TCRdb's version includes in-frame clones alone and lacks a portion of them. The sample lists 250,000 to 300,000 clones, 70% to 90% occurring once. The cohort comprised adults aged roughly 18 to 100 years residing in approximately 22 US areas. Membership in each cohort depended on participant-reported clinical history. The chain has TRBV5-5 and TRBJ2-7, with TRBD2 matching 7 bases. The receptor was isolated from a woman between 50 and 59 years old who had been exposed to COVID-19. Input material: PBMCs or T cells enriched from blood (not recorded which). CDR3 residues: CASSRDYGLYEQYF. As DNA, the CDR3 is TGTGCCAGCAGCCGGGACTATGGCCTTTACGAGCAGTACTTC.